The rows below give T cell receptor beta chains drawn from one sample of a study of cytomegalovirus exposure and HLA in healthy donors. The repertoire was sequenced with immunoSEQ multiplex PCR; TCRdb's copy has only in-frame clones and lacks some. The sample consists of 150,000 to 200,000 clones, about 80% of them appearing once. Sequencing was done on a sample of PBMCs. The receptors derive from a woman aged 18-35 years in good health and CMV-seropositive. Both conserved end residues are part of each CDR3. The D gene is left open where the match is weak.

NA | TRBV19 | CASSISRAQPQHF
NA | TRBV6-5 | CASSYSFQGQPQHF
TRBD2 | TRBV2 | CATRAGAASYNEQFF
TRBD2 | TRBV5-4 | CASSRPGLGGEQFF
NA | TRBV19 | CASSIGQGPSYGYTF
TRBD2 | TRBV6-4 | CASSDSSGGDVDTQYF
TRBD2 | TRBV7-3 | CASSSLLAGVDTQYF
NA | TRBV7-8 | CASSFRGSPLHF
NA | TRBV19 | CASSLRVVGPRNTEAFF
NA | TRBV4-1 | CASSPRLNTEAFF
NA | TRBV6-5 | CASSRVSSGNTIYF
NA | TRBV23-1 | CASRGSRAGWLGNTIYF
TRBD1 | TRBV11-3 | CASSSDRGETQYF
NA | TRBV12-5 | CASGLVLGREAAEAFF
TRBD2 | TRBV27 | CASSLYLAGANTGELFF
NA | TRBV5-6 | CASSGMAGMTEAFF
TRBD1 | TRBV7-6 | CASSLRQGVTEAFF
NA | TRBV7-6 | CASSLGEDTQYF
NA | TRBV27 | CASRPYLPRVDSPLHF
NA | TRBV5-1 | CASSLDTHNEKLFF
TRBD1 | TRBV6-6 | CASSRDSSGNTIYF
NA | TRBV5-4 | CASSFEGDTGNTIYF
TRBD2 | TRBV10-3 | CAISGIRSGGALYNEQFF
NA | TRBV6-5 | CASSRGLVAGNTIYF
NA | TRBV27 | CASRSITGSAETQYF
TRBD2 | TRBV15 | CATSRTSGGAIDTQYF
NA | TRBV6-6 | CASRKAEANTEAFF
TRBD2 | TRBV11-1 | CASSLASGDEETQYF
TRBD2 | TRBV27 | CASSLIAGAETQYF
NA | TRBV6-1 | CASSPTPNYGYTF
NA | TRBV5-1 | CASSRAGTGTQYF
TRBD1 | TRBV29-1 | CSGRDRGYGYTF
NA | TRBV4-3 | CASSQEQQYGYTF
TRBD1 | TRBV11-3 | CASSQGEGNYGYTF
NA | TRBV19 | CASCPQSGANVLTF
NA | TRBV11-2 | CASSSFVDTEAFF
TRBD2 | TRBV4-2 | CTSSSRLAGGRDEQFF
TRBD1 | TRBV4-2 | CASSPGQGEYTQYF
NA | TRBV2 | CASSVSVDSPLHF
TRBD1 | TRBV4-3 | CASSLETLGTAGNTIYF
NA | TRBV19 | CASRRGGASNYGYTF
NA | TRBV27 | CASSLVRSPNYGYTF
NA | TRBV6-4 | CASSDSGEGNSPLHF
NA | TRBV15 | CATGLTRGLELFF
NA | TRBV9 | CASSVDGGIGQPQHF
NA | TRBV7-6 | CASSKGGSAGNTIYF